Presented here are 27 T cell receptor beta chains from one specimen sequenced in a study of graft-versus-host responses after intestinal transplantation. The protocol was immunoSEQ multiplex PCR, while the TCRdb copy is restricted to in-frame clones and leaves out a portion. Here the sample spans about 15,000 clones, roughly 28% being singletons. Sequences were derived from alloreactive CD4+ T cells from a mixed lymphocyte reaction culture, sampled before intestinal transplant. The subset here: CFSE-low proliferating T cells sorted from roughly 6-day pre-transplant mixed lymphocyte reaction (GvH or HvG direction). The origin of the receptors is a human patient who received an intestinal transplant.

The gene calls are TRBV5-4 and TRBJ1-1; D call uncertain. CDR3 size: 15 residues. CDR1 and CDR2 from the germline V gene are SGHNT and YYREEE (reference sequence). Trimming left V 0 bases short and J 1 base short, with 10 bases between. The chain's CDR3 is CASSLEESRNTEAFF. The CDR3 bases are TGTGCCAGCAGCTTGGAAGAATCCCGGAACACTGAAGCTTTCTTT.

The chain combines TRBV7-8 with TRBJ2-1; 7 nucleotides match TRBD1. Germline V gene lookup returns CDR1 SGHVS and CDR2 FQNEAQ. V dropped 5 bases and J dropped 2; count of bases not matched to a gene: 9. The CDR3 is 16 residues long. The CDR3 bases are TGTGCCAGCAGCCCCGGGACAGCTCTTGCCTACAATGAGCAGTTCTTC. This encodes CASSPGTALAYNEQFF.

The rearrangement joins TRBV19 to TRBJ2-1; no definite D call. V was shortened by 0 bases and J by 3 bases, with 9 bases between the two germline ends. Germline lookup yields CDR1 LNHDA and CDR2 SQIVND (reference sequence). CDR3 size: 15 residues. The CDR3 DNA is TGTGCCAGTAGTATAGATCGTCGGAGCTACAATGAGCAGTTCTTC. Translated, it gives CASSIDRRSYNEQFF.

This chain uses TRBV5-1 with TRBJ2-7, with 11 bases identical to TRBD1. The CDR3 is 15 residues long. The V segment lost 3 bases and the J segment 4 bases; nucleotides outside the gene matches: 6. Germline V gene sequence: CDR1 SGHRS, CDR2 YFSETQ. The CDR3 spells CASSWTGTGGYEQYF. CDR3 in DNA: TGCGCCAGCAGCTGGACCGGGACAGGGGGGTACGAGCAGTACTTC.

This clone was seen only a few times. This chain connects TRBV4-3 to TRBJ1-1; D is unclear. The CDR3 is 13 residues long. V was shortened by 4 bases and J by 5 bases, with 11 bases between the two germline ends. Germline CDR1 and CDR2: LGHNA and YSLEER. The CDR3 nucleotides are TGCGCCAGCAGCCGGGCCAGGAAGACTGAAGCTTTCTTT. Translated: CASSRARKTEAFF.

This chain links TRBV7-2 with TRBJ1-2; 7 bases map to TRBD1. Germline assignment: CDR1 SGHTA and CDR2 FQGNSA. V lost 1 base and J lost 4; bases outside the gene matches: 12. This CDR3 contains 17 residues. Here the CDR3 DNA reads TGTGCCAGCAGCTTAGTCCCCCCTCGGGGACAGACCTATGGCTACACCTTC. Amino acid sequence: CASSLVPPRGQTYGYTF.

This clone showed up just a few times. The rearrangement uses TRBV6-6 and TRBJ2-2; 7 bases are a match to TRBD1. Germline CDR1 MNHNY, CDR2 SVGAGI (reference sequence). The CDR3 runs to 16 residues. V trimming: 10 bases; J trimming: 0 bases; junction bases outside the gene matches: 11. As DNA, the CDR3 is TGTGCCACAGCGACATACGGGACAGCGAACACCGGGGAGCTGTTTTTT. It codes for CATATYGTANTGELFF.

This clone is deemed medium-sized. The chain combines TRBV6-6 with TRBJ2-2, with D unresolved. This CDR3 is 14 amino acids long. The V and J ends lost 2 bases and 6 bases respectively, with 10 bases between them. The germline CDR1 and CDR2 sequences are MNHNY and SVGAGI (reference sequence). CDR3 nucleotides: TGTGCCAGCAGTTACCGTTCAGGTTCCGGGGAGCTGTTTTTT. This translates into CASSYRSGSGELFF.

CDR3 in amino acids: CASSRPPLGRNTDTQYF. CDR3 DNA: TGTGCCAGCAGCCGGCCCCCGCTGGGGAGGAACACAGATACGCAGTATTTT. This rearrangement joins TRBV5-5 to TRBJ2-3; possible D gene TRBD2, 6 bases. The CDR3 loop spans 17 amino acids. Looked up from germline, CDR1 is SGHKS and CDR2 is YYEKEE (reference sequence). V lost 4 bases, J lost 2 bases, and 20 bases lay in between.

The rearrangement joins TRBV7-3 to TRBJ2-1; 8 bases are a match to TRBD2. Germline V gene data show CDR1 as SGHTA and CDR2 as FQGTGA. V dropped 5 bases and J dropped 9; count of bases not matched to a gene: 9. This CDR3 spans 14 amino acids. CDR3 bases: TGTGCCAGCAGCCGAGGGACTAGTGGAGGTGAGCAGTTCTTC. Translation: CASSRGTSGGEQFF.

A few counts support this clone. The genes are TRBV5-1 and TRBJ1-2; TRBD1 matches 10 bases. Germline V gene data show CDR1 as SGHRS and CDR2 as YFSETQ. The CDR3 consists of 13 residues. With 4 bases clipped from V and 6 bases from J, the junction kept 3 bases outside the gene matches. This CDR3 is CASSQGQGNGYTF. CDR3 sequence (DNA): TGCGCCAGCAGCCAGGGACAGGGGAATGGCTACACCTTC.

This clone turned up a few times. CDR3 loop: CASSQALVVTDTQYF. The DNA for the CDR3 is TGTGCCAGCAGCCAAGCACTAGTGGTGACAGATACGCAGTATTTT. The chain links TRBV14 to TRBJ2-3; TRBD2 might be the D (5 bases). The CDR3 covers 15 residues. V dropped 1 base and J dropped 3 bases, with 11 bases sitting between them. CDR1 and CDR2 (germline): SGHDN, FVKESK.

A few counts support this clone. The likely explanation is a read error, given a far larger clone one base away. At the DNA level, this CDR3 is encoded by other sequences in the same sample as well. The J gene is TRBJ2-3, the V gene TRBV5-1; the match to TRBD2 covers 16 bases. From germline, CDR1 is SGHRS and CDR2 YFSETQ. V dropped 0 bases and J dropped 14; count of bases not matched to a gene: 9. There are 16 residues in the CDR3. Here the CDR3 DNA reads TGCGCCAGCAGCTTGGCCGGGACTAGCGGGAGGGCTCGGGGGTATTTT. Translation gives CASSLAGTSGRARGYF.

The chain links TRBV7-3 to TRBJ2-2, with TRBD1 identical over 7 bases. Germline V gene sequence: CDR1 SGHTA, CDR2 FQGTGA. The CDR3 length is 15 residues. Germline trimming cut 5 bases from V and 1 base from J; bases unmatched to any gene: 4. CDR3 region: CASSPYRGNTGELFF. CDR3 DNA sequence: TGTGCCAGCAGCCCCTACAGGGGGAACACCGGGGAGCTGTTTTTT.

The chain couples TRBV6-5 to TRBJ2-1; possibly TRBD2 for D (5 bases). The CDR3 consists of 14 residues. CDR1 is MNHEY and CDR2 is SVGAGI in the germline V gene. Trimming took 6 bases from V and 5 from J, leaving 14 bases between them. In nucleotides, the CDR3 is TGTGCCAGCAGCCACGGAGGAAGGAACAATGAGCAGTTCTTC. This encodes CASSHGGRNNEQFF.

This clone has only a few counts. V and J are TRBV27 and TRBJ1-5; 10 bases align to TRBD1. The germline CDR1 and CDR2 sequences are MNHEY and SMNVEV (reference sequence). The trim removed 6 bases at V and 2 bases at J, leaving 4 bases unmatched. The CDR3 spans 15 residues. CDR3 loop: CASSPGTGGNQPQHF. The CDR3 nucleotides read TGTGCCAGCAGCCCCGGGACAGGGGGCAATCAGCCCCAGCATTTT.

This rearrangement joins TRBV10-1 to TRBJ2-5; TRBD2 matches at 10 bases. Germline V gene lookup returns CDR1 WNHNN and CDR2 SYGVQD (reference sequence). With 0 bases clipped from V and 3 bases from J, the junction kept 4 bases outside the gene matches. CDR3 length: 16 residues. Written as DNA, the CDR3 is TGCGCCAGCAGTGAGTCCGGGACTAGCGCCAAAGAGACCCAGTACTTC. It is translated as CASSESGTSAKETQYF.

The rearrangement joins TRBV30 to TRBJ2-5; possible D gene TRBD2, 5 bases. Germline-derived CDR1 and CDR2 are GTSNPN and SVGIG (reference sequence). V was cut by 1 base and J by 14 bases, with 11 bases left in between. This CDR3 has 10 amino acids. The CDR3 nucleotides read TGTGCCTGGAGTGACGGACTGCTATACTTC. This encodes CAWSDGLLYF.

This clone was seen only a few times. This rearrangement joins TRBV6-5 to TRBJ1-1, with TRBD1 as a possible D gene (5 bases). Germline loops: CDR1 MNHEY, CDR2 SVGAGI. This CDR3 is built from 13 residues. V lost 7 bases and J lost 0, with 9 bases in between. Here the CDR3 DNA reads TGTGCCAGCAACCGGGGCCTGAACACTGAAGCTTTCTTT. Translating gives CASNRGLNTEAFF.

Only a few counts were recorded for this clone. The chain recombines TRBV6-5 with TRBJ2-7, with TRBD1 matching over 9 bases. This CDR3 has 15 amino acids. The junction had 10 bases not matched to a gene; V was cut back by 6 bases and J by 4 bases. From germline, CDR1 is MNHEY and CDR2 SVGAGI. The CDR3 DNA sequence: TGTGCCAGCAGGGTTCCGGGACAGGGTTGGTACGAGCAGTACTTC. Its protein product is CASRVPGQGWYEQYF.

This clone was seen more than once but under ten times. CDR3 DNA: TGTGCCAGCAGTGAAGGGACGGGGGGCTCCTACGAGCAGTACTTC. Protein: CASSEGTGGSYEQYF. The chain is built from TRBV6-1 and TRBJ2-7, with 7 positions matching TRBD2. CDR1 is MNHNS, CDR2 SASEGT, per germline. The CDR3 covers 15 residues. V dropped 1 base and J dropped 0; count of bases not matched to a gene: 3.

The chain employs TRBV5-1 and TRBJ2-1, with D possibly called TRBD1 or TRBD2 (6 bases each). Deletions cut 0 bases from V and 7 bases from J, with 20 bases between. The CDR3 consists of 17 residues. CDR1 is SGHRS and CDR2 is YFSETQ in the germline V gene. For the CDR3, the DNA is TGCGCCAGCAGCTTGGGGGCGGGGACGGGGGCGCGGAATGAGCAGTTCTTC. It is translated as CASSLGAGTGARNEQFF.

By its share, this clone is medium-sized. This rearrangement joins TRBV28 to TRBJ1-3; 8 bases map to TRBD1. Trimming took 11 bases from V and 0 from J; bases not matched to a gene: 3. The CDR3 is 13 amino acids. The V gene's germline CDR1 is MDHEN and CDR2 SYDVKM. CDR3 sequence (DNA): TGTGCCCCAGGGGGCGCCTCTGGAAACACCATATATTTT. It translates to CAPGGASGNTIYF.

This clone is termed medium-sized (0.01 to 0.1%). The genes are TRBV10-3 and TRBJ2-5; D not certain. The CDR3 spans 13 residues. The V gene's germline CDR1 is ENHRY and CDR2 SYGVKD. V lost 4 bases, J lost 2 bases, and 8 bases lay in between. CDR3 coding DNA: TGTGCCATCAGTGGAAGGCCGCAAGAGACCCAGTACTTC. Translation gives CAISGRPQETQYF.

The chain is built from TRBV7-3 and TRBJ2-7, with D hard to call. Trimming left V 4 bases short and J 4 bases short, with 8 bases between. Germline assignment: CDR1 SGHTA and CDR2 FQGTGA. The CDR3 runs 12 residues. CDR3 sequence (DNA): TGTGCCAGCAGCTCCGACGTGTACGAGCAGTACTTC. It encodes CASSSDVYEQYF.

V and J are TRBV30 and TRBJ1-1, with D possibly matching TRBD1 (6 bases). CDR1 is GTSNPN and CDR2 is SVGIG in the germline V gene (reference sequence). This CDR3 is built from 13 residues. Trimming took off 2 bases at V and 7 bases at J, with 14 bases between the two ends. The CDR3 DNA sequence: TGTGCCTGGAGTCCAACAGGGAAAAATGAAGCTTTCTTT. The encoded protein is CAWSPTGKNEAFF.

This chain connects TRBV5-4 to TRBJ2-7; D gene ambiguous. Trimming removed 0 bases at V and 4 bases at J, with 8 bases between. This CDR3 comprises 13 residues. The germline CDR1 and CDR2 sequences are SGHNT and YYREEE (reference sequence). CDR3 sequence: CASSLASGYEQYF. CDR3 DNA sequence: TGTGCCAGCAGCTTGGCCTCTGGTTACGAGCAGTACTTC.